A selection of T cell receptor beta chains follows, all from one sample in a study of shared clonotypes between healthy human individuals. TCRdb's copy holds only in-frame clones and misses some; the assay was immunoSEQ multiplex PCR. The sample records approximately 2.3 million clones, over 85% being singletons. The sequenced material came from naive CD4+ T cells from PBMCs. The receptors come from a man aged 18 to 30 in good health. Some clones in this sample may be carry-over from other donors' samples. The CDR3 runs from the conserved cysteine through the conserved F or W. The D gene is left open where the match is weak. Rows may omit the clone size; those that give it use once, few, many or a size class.

j_gene,len,d_gene,v_gene,abundance,CDR3aa,CDR3nt
TRBJ1-2,14,TRBD1,TRBV11-2,-,CASSYDRVGYGYTF,TGTGCCAGCAGCTATGACAGGGTTGGGTATGGCTACACCTTC
TRBJ2-1,15,-,TRBV11-2,-,CASSTHGGTYNEQFF,TGTGCCAGCAGCACCCACGGCGGGACCTACAATGAGCAGTTCTTC
TRBJ2-3,15,-,TRBV7-2,-,CASRSKGTSTDTQYF,TGTGCCAGCAGGTCGAAGGGGACTAGCACAGATACGCAGTATTTT
TRBJ2-1,15,TRBD2,TRBV7-8,once,CASSSRLATYNEQFF,TGTGCCAGCAGCTCCAGACTAGCGACCTACAATGAGCAGTTCTTC
TRBJ2-7,16,-,TRBV27,-,CASSLTSSGRGREQYF,TGTGCCAGCAGTTTAACGTCGTCGGGCAGGGGCCGCGAGCAGTACTTC
TRBJ2-7,14,TRBD1,TRBV7-9,-,CASSLDGRGYEQYF,TGTGCCAGCAGCTTAGATGGCAGGGGGTACGAGCAGTACTTC
TRBJ1-1,11,-,TRBV19,-,CASSGRGEAFF,TGTGCCAGTAGTGGCAGGGGTGAAGCTTTCTTT
TRBJ2-7,15,TRBD2,TRBV19,-,CASSFRTAGGHEQYF,TGTGCCAGTAGTTTTCGCACAGCGGGAGGCCACGAGCAGTACTTC
TRBJ2-3,12,-,TRBV5-1,-,CASSLEGITQYF,TGCGCCAGCAGCTTGGAGGGGATTACGCAGTATTTT
TRBJ2-1,17,TRBD2,TRBV29-1,-,CSVALLAGGPSYNEQFF,TGCAGCGTGGCCCTCTTAGCGGGAGGGCCCTCCTACAATGAGCAGTTCTTC
TRBJ2-5,13,TRBD1,TRBV25-1,once,CASSGTVQETQYF,TGTGCCAGCTCAGGGACAGTCCAAGAGACCCAGTACTTC
TRBJ2-1,15,TRBD2,TRBV19,-,CATHSAGGADNEQFF,TGTGCCACCCACTCCGCGGGAGGAGCCGACAATGAGCAGTTCTTC
TRBJ2-7,16,-,TRBV6-1,-,CASSEWGQGSSYEQYF,TGTGCCAGCAGTGAATGGGGCCAGGGGAGCTCCTACGAGCAGTACTTC
TRBJ2-1,16,TRBD2,TRBV27,-,CASRSVSGRAPNEQFF,TGTGCCAGCAGATCAGTTAGCGGGAGGGCCCCCAATGAGCAGTTCTTC
TRBJ2-3,16,TRBD2,TRBV4-1,-,CASSQGTSGIGDTQYF,TGCGCCAGCAGCCAAGGGACTAGCGGGATAGGGGATACGCAGTATTTT
TRBJ2-1,16,-,TRBV2,-,CASKVVRENPYNEQFF,TGTGCCAGCAAGGTGGTACGGGAAAATCCCTACAATGAGCAGTTCTTC
TRBJ2-1,16,TRBD2,TRBV5-1,-,CASSWFSGSSYNEQFF,TGCGCCAGCAGCTGGTTTAGCGGGAGCTCCTACAATGAGCAGTTCTTC
TRBJ2-3,15,TRBD1,TRBV7-9,-,CASSRGTGSTDTQYF,TGTGCCAGCAGCCGGGGGACAGGGAGCACAGATACGCAGTATTTT
TRBJ2-7,13,-,TRBV5-1,once,CASSYRDKREQYF,TGCGCCAGCAGCTACAGGGATAAACGCGAGCAGTACTTC
TRBJ1-4,14,-,TRBV19,few,CASSRHATNEKLFF,TGTGCCAGTAGTCGACACGCAACTAATGAAAAACTGTTTTTT
TRBJ2-1,14,-,TRBV9,-,CASSAGLTYNEQFF,TGTGCCAGCAGCGCCGGGCTCACATACAATGAGCAGTTCTTC
TRBJ2-7,15,-,TRBV5-4,-,CASSNRGQGTYEQYF,TGTGCCAGCAGCAATAGGGGCCAGGGTACCTACGAGCAGTACTTC
TRBJ1-4,16,TRBD1,TRBV4-3,-,CASSQERGQGVEKLFF,TGCGCCAGCAGCCAAGAAAGAGGACAGGGGGTTGAAAAACTGTTTTTT
TRBJ2-3,14,-,TRBV29-1,-,CSVPTGSGTDTQYF,TGCAGCGTCCCCACCGGGAGTGGTACAGATACGCAGTATTTT
TRBJ1-4,15,-,TRBV30,-,CAWSEGIIPGEKLFF,TGTGCCTGGAGTGAAGGTATTATCCCAGGGGAAAAACTGTTTTTT
TRBJ2-1,14,TRBD1,TRBV7-7,-,CASSPRTGVNEQFF,TGTGCCAGCAGCCCAAGGACAGGGGTCAATGAGCAGTTCTTC
TRBJ1-1,13,-,TRBV18,-,CASSRILQGEAFF,TGTGCCAGCTCGCGGATACTACAGGGCGAAGCTTTCTTT
TRBJ1-1,15,TRBD1,TRBV5-1,-,CASSLFQGARTEAFF,TGCGCCAGCAGCTTGTTCCAGGGGGCAAGGACTGAAGCTTTCTTT
TRBJ2-7,15,TRBD1,TRBV6-1,-,CASSEGTGVVYEQYF,TGTGCCAGCAGTGAGGGGACAGGGGTTGTCTACGAGCAGTACTTC
TRBJ1-2,15,-,TRBV7-2,-,CASSLNWVQLYGYTF,TGTGCCAGCAGCTTAAATTGGGTCCAACTCTATGGCTACACCTTC
TRBJ1-1,13,TRBD1,TRBV10-3,-,CAITQGAHTEAFF,TGTGCCATCACCCAGGGGGCTCACACTGAAGCTTTCTTT
TRBJ2-7,16,TRBD1,TRBV28,-,CASRDSPGTGDDEQYF,TGTGCCAGCAGAGATTCCCCCGGGACAGGGGACGACGAGCAGTACTTC
TRBJ2-5,15,TRBD2,TRBV7-6,once,CASSQGLGGQETQYF,TGTGCCAGCAGCCAAGGACTAGGCGGTCAAGAGACCCAGTACTTC
TRBJ2-7,13,-,TRBV28,-,CASSFPETYEQYF,TGTGCCAGCAGTTTTCCAGAGACCTACGAGCAGTACTTC
TRBJ2-1,15,-,TRBV18,-,CASSPGVGSYNEQFF,TGTGCCAGCTCACCTGGGGTAGGCTCCTACAATGAGCAGTTCTTC
TRBJ2-1,14,-,TRBV29-1,-,CSVGGRVSYNEQFF,TGCAGCGTTGGGGGGCGGGTCTCCTACAATGAGCAGTTCTTC
TRBJ1-4,15,-,TRBV28,-,CASSLLVQSTEKLFF,TGTGCCAGCAGTTTATTGGTGCAGTCAACTGAAAAACTGTTTTTT
TRBJ2-5,14,TRBD2,TRBV7-9,-,CASSLLAGVETQYF,TGTGCCAGCAGCCTTCTAGCGGGAGTAGAGACCCAGTACTTC
TRBJ1-3,13,-,TRBV5-6,-,CASSLGLGNTIYF,TGTGCCAGCAGCTTGGGTTTGGGAAACACCATATATTTT
TRBJ2-7,12,-,TRBV5-1,-,CASSLGVGEQYF,TGCGCCAGCAGCTTGGGGGTCGGCGAGCAGTACTTC
TRBJ2-7,16,TRBD2,TRBV5-4,-,CASSLAGGSSTYEQYF,TGTGCCAGCAGCTTGGCCGGGGGGTCTTCCACCTACGAGCAGTACTTC
TRBJ2-7,13,-,TRBV14,once,CASSQSRDAEQYF,TGTGCCAGCAGCCAATCCAGGGATGCCGAGCAGTACTTC
TRBJ1-1,15,TRBD1,TRBV6-5,once,CASSYSTGAGTEAFF,TGTGCCAGCAGTTACTCGACAGGGGCGGGTACTGAAGCTTTCTTT
TRBJ1-4,15,-,TRBV4-2,-,CASHVAERPNEKLFF,TGTGCCAGCCACGTAGCGGAACGCCCTAATGAAAAACTGTTTTTT
TRBJ2-5,16,TRBD1,TRBV11-3,-,CASSPGQGAHKETQYF,TGTGCCAGCAGCCCTGGACAGGGGGCGCATAAAGAGACCCAGTACTTC